This T cell receptor beta chain derives from a study of beta chain features in type 1 diabetes. Study-wide background: Age, gender, cell numbers and subset yield matched between patients and controls.

Expressed TCRB transcripts were sequenced because the isolated RNA had all been reverse transcribed beforehand. TCRdb keeps only in-frame clones here, not all; method: immunoSEQ multiplex PCR. Of 640,000 or so clones listed, 13% are singletons. Study-wide results and caveats: Moderately but significantly shorter TCRB CDR3s were found in Type 1 diabetes patients in all four CD4+ subsets.

Remarks on this clone: Antigen specificity is unknown.

Germline loops: CDR1 MGHRA, CDR2 YSYEKL. The CDR3 length is 15 residues. V lost 1 base to trimming and J lost 5 bases, with 11 bases between them. Sequenced sample: naive CD4+ T cells from blood. This chain connects TRBV4-1 to TRBJ2-2; the D gene is possibly TRBD2 (5 bases). This TCR was recovered from a young man with type 1 diabetes. This chain's CDR3 is CASSQGTPGTGELFF. Here the CDR3 DNA reads TGCGCCAGCAGCCAAGGCACCCCGGGGACCGGGGAGCTGTTTTTT.